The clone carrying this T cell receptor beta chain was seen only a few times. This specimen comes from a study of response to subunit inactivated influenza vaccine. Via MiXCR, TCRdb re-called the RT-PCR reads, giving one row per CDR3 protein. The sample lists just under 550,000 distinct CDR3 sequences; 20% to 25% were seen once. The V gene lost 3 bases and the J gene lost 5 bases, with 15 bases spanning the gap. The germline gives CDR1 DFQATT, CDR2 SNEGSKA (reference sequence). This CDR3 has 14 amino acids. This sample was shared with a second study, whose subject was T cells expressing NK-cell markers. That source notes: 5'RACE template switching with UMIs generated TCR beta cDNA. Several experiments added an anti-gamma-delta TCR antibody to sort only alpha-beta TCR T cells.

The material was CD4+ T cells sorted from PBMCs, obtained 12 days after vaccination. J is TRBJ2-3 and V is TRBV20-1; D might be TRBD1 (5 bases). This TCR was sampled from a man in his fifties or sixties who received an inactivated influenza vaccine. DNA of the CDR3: TGCAGTGCTAGGGGGCCTATAACGGGAGATACGCAGTATTTT. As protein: CSARGPITGDTQYF.